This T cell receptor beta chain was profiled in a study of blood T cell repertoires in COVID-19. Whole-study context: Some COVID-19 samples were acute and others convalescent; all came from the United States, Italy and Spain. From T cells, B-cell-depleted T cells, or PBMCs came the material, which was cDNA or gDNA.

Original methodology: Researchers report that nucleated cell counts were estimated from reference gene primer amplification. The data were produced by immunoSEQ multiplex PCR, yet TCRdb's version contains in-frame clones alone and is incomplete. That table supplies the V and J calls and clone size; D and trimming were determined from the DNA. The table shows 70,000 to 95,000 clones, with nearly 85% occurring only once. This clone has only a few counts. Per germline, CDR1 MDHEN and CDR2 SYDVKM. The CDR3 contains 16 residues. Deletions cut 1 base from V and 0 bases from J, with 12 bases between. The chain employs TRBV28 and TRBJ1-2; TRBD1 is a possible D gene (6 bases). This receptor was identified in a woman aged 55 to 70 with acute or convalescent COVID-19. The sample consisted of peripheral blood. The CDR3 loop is CASSLSGQIPNYGYTF. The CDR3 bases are TGTGCCAGCAGTTTATCCGGACAGATACCTAACTATGGCTACACCTTC.